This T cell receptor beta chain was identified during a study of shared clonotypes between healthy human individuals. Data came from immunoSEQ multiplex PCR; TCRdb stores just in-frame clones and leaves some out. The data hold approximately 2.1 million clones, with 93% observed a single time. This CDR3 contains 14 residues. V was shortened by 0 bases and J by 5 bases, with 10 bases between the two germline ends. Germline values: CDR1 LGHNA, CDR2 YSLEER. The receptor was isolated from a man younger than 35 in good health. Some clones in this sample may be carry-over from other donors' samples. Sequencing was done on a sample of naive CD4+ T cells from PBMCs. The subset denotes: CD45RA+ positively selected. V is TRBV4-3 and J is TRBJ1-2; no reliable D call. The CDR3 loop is CASSQDLGVYGYTF. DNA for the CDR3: TGCGCCAGCAGCCAAGATCTCGGCGTATATGGCTACACCTTC.